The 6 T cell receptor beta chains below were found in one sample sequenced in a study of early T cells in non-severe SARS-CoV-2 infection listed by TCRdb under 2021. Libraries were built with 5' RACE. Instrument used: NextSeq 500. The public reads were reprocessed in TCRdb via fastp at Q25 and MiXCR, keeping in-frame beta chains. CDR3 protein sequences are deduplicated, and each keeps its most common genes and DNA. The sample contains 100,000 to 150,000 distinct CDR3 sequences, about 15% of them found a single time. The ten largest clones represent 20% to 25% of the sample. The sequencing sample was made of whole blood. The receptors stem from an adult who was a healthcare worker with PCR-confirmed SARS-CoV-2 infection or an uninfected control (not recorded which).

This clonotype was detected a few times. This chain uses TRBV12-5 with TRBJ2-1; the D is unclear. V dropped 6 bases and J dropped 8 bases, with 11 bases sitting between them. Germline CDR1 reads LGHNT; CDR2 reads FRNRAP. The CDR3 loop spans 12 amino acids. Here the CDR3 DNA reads TGTGCTAGTGGCCCCTTCGACGATGAGCAGTTCTTC. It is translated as CASGPFDDEQFF.

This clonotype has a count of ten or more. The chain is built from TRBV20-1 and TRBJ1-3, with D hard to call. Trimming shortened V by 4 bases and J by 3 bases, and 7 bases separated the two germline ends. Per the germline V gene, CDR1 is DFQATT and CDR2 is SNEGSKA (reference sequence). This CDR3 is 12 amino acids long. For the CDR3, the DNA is TGCAGTGCTACAGGCGGTGGAAACACCATATATTTT. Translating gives CSATGGGNTIYF.

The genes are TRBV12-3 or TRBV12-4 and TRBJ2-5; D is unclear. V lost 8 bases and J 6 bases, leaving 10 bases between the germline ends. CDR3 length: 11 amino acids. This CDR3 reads CASGVWQTQYF. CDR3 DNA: TGTGCCAGCGGCGTTTGGCAGACCCAGTACTTC.

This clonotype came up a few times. The CDR3 sequence: CSARDGSGGYGEQFF. The CDR3 DNA is TGCAGTGCTAGGGACGGTAGCGGGGGGTATGGTGAGCAGTTCTTC. The rearrangement uses TRBV20-1 and TRBJ2-1; 10 positions agree with TRBD2. Germline values: CDR1 DFQATT, CDR2 SNEGSKA (reference sequence). V dropped 3 bases and J dropped 9; count of bases not matched to a gene: 11. The CDR3 consists of 15 residues.

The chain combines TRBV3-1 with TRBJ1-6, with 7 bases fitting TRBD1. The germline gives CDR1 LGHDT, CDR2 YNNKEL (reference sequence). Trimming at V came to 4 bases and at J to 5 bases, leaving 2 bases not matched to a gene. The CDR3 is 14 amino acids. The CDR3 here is CASSPGTDNSPLHF. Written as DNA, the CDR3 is TGTGCCAGCAGCCCCGGGACAGATAATTCACCCCTCCACTTT. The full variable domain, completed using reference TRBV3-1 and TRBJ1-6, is DTAVSQTPKYLVTQMGNDKSIKCEQNLGHDTMYWYKQDSKKFLKIMFSYNNKELIINETVPNRFSPKSPDKAHLNLHINSLELGDSAVYFCASSPGTDNSPLHFGNGTRLTVT.

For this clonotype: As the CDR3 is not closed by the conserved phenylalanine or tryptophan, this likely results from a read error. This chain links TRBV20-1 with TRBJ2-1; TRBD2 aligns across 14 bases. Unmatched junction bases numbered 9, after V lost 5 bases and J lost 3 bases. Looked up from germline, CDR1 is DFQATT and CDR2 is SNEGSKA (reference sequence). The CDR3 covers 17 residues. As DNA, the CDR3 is TGCAGTGCTCCCCGGACTAGCGGGGGGCCTGTCTACAATGAGCAGTTCTAC. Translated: CSAPRTSGGPVYNEQFY.